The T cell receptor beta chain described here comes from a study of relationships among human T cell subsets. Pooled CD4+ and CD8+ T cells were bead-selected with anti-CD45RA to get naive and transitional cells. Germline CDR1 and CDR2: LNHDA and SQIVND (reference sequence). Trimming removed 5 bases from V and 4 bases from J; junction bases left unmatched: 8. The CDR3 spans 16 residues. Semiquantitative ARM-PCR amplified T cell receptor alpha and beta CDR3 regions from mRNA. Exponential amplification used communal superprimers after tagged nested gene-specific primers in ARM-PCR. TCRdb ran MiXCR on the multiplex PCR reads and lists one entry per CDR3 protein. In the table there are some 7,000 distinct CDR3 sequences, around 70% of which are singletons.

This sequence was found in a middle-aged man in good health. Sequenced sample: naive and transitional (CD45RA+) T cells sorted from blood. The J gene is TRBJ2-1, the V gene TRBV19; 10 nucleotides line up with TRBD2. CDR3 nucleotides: TGTGCCAGTAGTTTGCAGGGACTAGCGTCTTACAATGAGCAGTTCTTC. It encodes CASSLQGLASYNEQFF.